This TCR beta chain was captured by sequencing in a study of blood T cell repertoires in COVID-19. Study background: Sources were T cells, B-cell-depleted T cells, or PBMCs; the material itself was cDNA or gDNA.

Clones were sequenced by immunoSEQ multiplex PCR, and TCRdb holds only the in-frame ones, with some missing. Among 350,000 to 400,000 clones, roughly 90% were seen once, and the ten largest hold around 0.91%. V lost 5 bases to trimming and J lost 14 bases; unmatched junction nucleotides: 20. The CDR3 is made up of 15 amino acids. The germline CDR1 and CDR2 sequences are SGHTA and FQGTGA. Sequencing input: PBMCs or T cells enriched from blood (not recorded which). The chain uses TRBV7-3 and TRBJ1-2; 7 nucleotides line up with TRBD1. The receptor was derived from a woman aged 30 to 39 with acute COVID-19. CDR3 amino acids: CASSPQAGDRSAWTF. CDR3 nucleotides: TGTGCCAGCAGCCCCCAGGCTGGGGACAGATCCGCTTGGACCTTC.